This T cell receptor beta chain appears in the sequencing data of a study of blood T cell repertoires in COVID-19. On the study more broadly: Sites across the United States, Italy and Spain contributed samples from acute and convalescent COVID-19. T cells, B-cell-depleted T cells, or PBMCs provided the cDNA or gDNA that served as material.

The length of the CDR3 is 21 residues. The V gene end was trimmed by 6 bases and the J gene end by 0 bases; junction bases not matched to a gene: 13. Germline V lookup: CDR1 ENHRY, CDR2 SYGVKD. Profiled with immunoSEQ multiplex PCR; TCRdb holds only in-frame clones, not every one. In the table there are more than 200,000 clones, around 89% of which are singletons. The age range of participants was about 18 to 90 years, with residence in fewer than 25 US areas. Each participant's cohort was designated according to participant-reported clinical history. The genes are TRBV10-3 and TRBJ2-2; 16 bases map to TRBD2. The sequence came from a woman aged 25 to 39 who had recovered from COVID-19. The specimen was PBMCs or T cells enriched from blood (not recorded which). The CDR3 here is CAISSTSPGLAGGPNTGELFF. The CDR3 DNA reads as TGTGCCATCAGCTCCACATCCCCGGGACTAGCGGGAGGGCCGAACACCGGGGAGCTGTTTTTT.